Listed below are T cell receptor beta chains from one sample, sequenced in a study of T cell responses to AZD1222 COVID-19 vaccine. Clones were sequenced by immunoSEQ multiplex PCR, and TCRdb holds only the in-frame ones, with some missing. The sample includes approximately 140,000 clones, around 90% of them seen just once. The source was peripheral blood, collected on day 0 of AZD1222 vaccination. The receptors were gathered from an adult in good health. The CDR3 runs from the conserved cysteine through the conserved F or W. A D gene is named only where the DNA matches it firmly. Part of the rows lack a size; the others show once, few, many or a class for expanded clones.

J gene: TRBJ1-6; clone size: -; D gene: -; V gene: TRBV7-2; CDR3 DNA: TGTGCCAGCAGGCAACAGGGCACGGACTATAATTCACCCCTCCACTTT; CDR3 protein: CASRQQGTDYNSPLHF
J gene: TRBJ2-2; clone size: -; D gene: -; V gene: TRBV2; CDR3 DNA: TGTGCCAGCAATGGGCAGGCCCCGAACACCGGGGAGCTGTTTTTT; CDR3 protein: CASNGQAPNTGELFF
J gene: TRBJ1-2; clone size: -; D gene: -; V gene: TRBV7-9; CDR3 DNA: TGTGCCAGCAGCCTAGGACAGCCTAACTATGGCTACACCTTC; CDR3 protein: CASSLGQPNYGYTF
J gene: TRBJ1-5; clone size: once; D gene: -; V gene: TRBV28; CDR3 DNA: TGTGCCAGCAGCGTGGACATCGAGAATCAGCCCCAGCATTTT; CDR3 protein: CASSVDIENQPQHF
J gene: TRBJ1-3; clone size: -; D gene: -; V gene: TRBV2; CDR3 DNA: TGTGCCAGGAGGGACATTTCTGGAAACACCATATATTTT; CDR3 protein: CARRDISGNTIYF
J gene: TRBJ1-4; clone size: -; D gene: -; V gene: TRBV7-2; CDR3 DNA: TGTGCCAGCAGCTTCGGGACGCGGGGCGAAAAACTGTTTTTT; CDR3 protein: CASSFGTRGEKLFF
J gene: TRBJ2-1; clone size: -; D gene: -; V gene: TRBV3-1/TRBV3-2; CDR3 DNA: TGTGCCAGCAGCCTGAGTGGGGGAATCACCTACAATGAGCAGTTCTTC; CDR3 protein: CASSLSGGITYNEQFF
J gene: TRBJ1-1; clone size: once; D gene: -; V gene: TRBV14; CDR3 DNA: TGTGCCAGCAGCCAAGTTTACGGCAGCACTGAAGCTTTCTTT; CDR3 protein: CASSQVYGSTEAFF
J gene: TRBJ2-7; clone size: -; D gene: TRBD2; V gene: TRBV9; CDR3 DNA: TGTGCCAGCAGCGTAGGAACTAGCGGGAACTACGAGCAGTACTTC; CDR3 protein: CASSVGTSGNYEQYF
J gene: TRBJ1-4; clone size: -; D gene: -; V gene: TRBV5-8; CDR3 DNA: TGTGCCAGCAGCTTGCCCGGACGGAGAAATAATGAAAAACTGTTTTTT; CDR3 protein: CASSLPGRRNNEKLFF
J gene: TRBJ2-7; clone size: -; D gene: -; V gene: TRBV15; CDR3 DNA: TGTGCCACCAGCGGATTTTTGACAGACGAGCAGTACTTC; CDR3 protein: CATSGFLTDEQYF
J gene: TRBJ1-2; clone size: -; D gene: -; V gene: TRBV7-9; CDR3 DNA: TGTGCCAGCAGCTTAGCGGACTATGGCTACACCTTC; CDR3 protein: CASSLADYGYTF
J gene: TRBJ1-5; clone size: -; D gene: -; V gene: TRBV28; CDR3 DNA: TGTGCCAGCAGTTTAATGGGGAAGGGCGAGCCCCAGCATTTT; CDR3 protein: CASSLMGKGEPQHF
J gene: TRBJ1-4; clone size: -; D gene: -; V gene: TRBV5-1; CDR3 DNA: TGCGCCAGCAGCTTTCCAGCACATTTCCGGGAAAAACTGTTTTTT; CDR3 protein: CASSFPAHFREKLFF
J gene: TRBJ2-4; clone size: -; D gene: TRBD1; V gene: TRBV7-8; CDR3 DNA: TGTGCCAGCAGCTTAAGTGGACAGGGGGCTTCGGCCAAAAACATTCAGTACTTC; CDR3 protein: CASSLSGQGASAKNIQYF
J gene: TRBJ2-2; clone size: once; D gene: -; V gene: TRBV5-5; CDR3 DNA: TGTGCCAGCACCCGGCAGGGGATAACGAACACCGGGGAGCTGTTTTTT; CDR3 protein: CASTRQGITNTGELFF
J gene: TRBJ1-1; clone size: few; D gene: -; V gene: TRBV9; CDR3 DNA: TGTGCCAGCAGCGTTGCCGACACTGAAGCTTTCTTT; CDR3 protein: CASSVADTEAFF
J gene: TRBJ2-7; clone size: -; D gene: TRBD2; V gene: TRBV9; CDR3 DNA: TGTGCCAGCAGCGTAGGCGGGAGCCCCCGTAGTTCCGAGCAGTACTTC; CDR3 protein: CASSVGGSPRSSEQYF
J gene: TRBJ2-2; clone size: -; D gene: -; V gene: TRBV11-2; CDR3 DNA: TGTGCCAGCAGCGGCTACACCGGGGAGCTGTTTTTT; CDR3 protein: CASSGYTGELFF
J gene: TRBJ2-2; clone size: -; D gene: -; V gene: TRBV18; CDR3 DNA: TGTGCCAGCTCACCAATATTAACCGGGGAGCTGTTTTTT; CDR3 protein: CASSPILTGELFF
J gene: TRBJ1-5; clone size: -; D gene: -; V gene: TRBV28; CDR3 DNA: TGTGCCAGCAGCATAAGGCCTTCAGGACAGCCCCAGCATTTT; CDR3 protein: CASSIRPSGQPQHF
J gene: TRBJ1-6; clone size: -; D gene: TRBD1; V gene: TRBV19; CDR3 DNA: TGTGCCAGTAGTCAGACAGGGGGAAATTCACCCCTCCACTTT; CDR3 protein: CASSQTGGNSPLHF
J gene: TRBJ2-1; clone size: -; D gene: -; V gene: TRBV27; CDR3 DNA: TGTGCCAGCGGCCATGAGCAGTTCTTC; CDR3 protein: CASGHEQFF
J gene: TRBJ1-1; clone size: -; D gene: -; V gene: TRBV5-1; CDR3 DNA: TGCGCCAGCAGCTTGGCCTTGACTGAAGCTGAAGCTTTCTTT; CDR3 protein: CASSLALTEAEAFF
J gene: TRBJ2-1; clone size: -; D gene: -; V gene: TRBV5-1; CDR3 DNA: TGCGCCAGCAGCTACGGAGACAATGAGCAGTTCTTC; CDR3 protein: CASSYGDNEQFF
J gene: TRBJ2-5; clone size: -; D gene: TRBD2; V gene: TRBV5-1; CDR3 DNA: TGCGCCAGCAGCTTTAGCGGGGGGGCGATCCAAGAGACCCAGTACTTC; CDR3 protein: CASSFSGGAIQETQYF
J gene: TRBJ1-2; clone size: -; D gene: TRBD1; V gene: TRBV19; CDR3 DNA: TGTGCCTTGAGAGGGGACAGTTACTATGGCTACACCTTC; CDR3 protein: CALRGDSYYGYTF
J gene: TRBJ2-7; clone size: -; D gene: -; V gene: TRBV19; CDR3 DNA: TGTGCCAGTAGTCCCGCTTTCGGTAAGCAGTACTTC; CDR3 protein: CASSPAFGKQYF
J gene: TRBJ1-1; clone size: few; D gene: -; V gene: TRBV7-3; CDR3 DNA: TGTGCCAGCAGCTTAAACAGGCTGAACACTGAAGCTTTCTTT; CDR3 protein: CASSLNRLNTEAFF
J gene: TRBJ2-1; clone size: -; D gene: TRBD2; V gene: TRBV6-6; CDR3 DNA: TGTGCCAGCAGTTACTCGACAACTAGCGGGAGTGATGAGCAGTTCTTC; CDR3 protein: CASSYSTTSGSDEQFF
J gene: TRBJ1-5; clone size: -; D gene: -; V gene: TRBV4-3; CDR3 DNA: TGCGCCAGCAGCCAAGGGGTGTATAGCAATCAGCCCCAGCATTTT; CDR3 protein: CASSQGVYSNQPQHF
J gene: TRBJ2-1; clone size: -; D gene: -; V gene: TRBV9; CDR3 DNA: TGTGCCAGCAGCCAGAACTTGGGGCTAATCTTC; CDR3 protein: CASSQNLGLIF
J gene: TRBJ1-6; clone size: once; D gene: -; V gene: TRBV30; CDR3 DNA: TGTGCCTGGAGGACGGACACTTTTTATAATTCACCCCTCCACTTT; CDR3 protein: CAWRTDTFYNSPLHF
J gene: TRBJ2-3; clone size: -; D gene: -; V gene: TRBV6-2/TRBV6-3; CDR3 DNA: TGTGCCAGCAGTTACTCGGACAGCGTAGCCCCAACGCAGTATTTT; CDR3 protein: CASSYSDSVAPTQYF
J gene: TRBJ2-2; clone size: -; D gene: -; V gene: TRBV7-9; CDR3 DNA: TGTGCCAGCAACCTTTATGGGGGCACCGGGGAGCTGTTTTTT; CDR3 protein: CASNLYGGTGELFF
J gene: TRBJ2-3; clone size: -; D gene: -; V gene: TRBV7-2; CDR3 DNA: TGTGCGGGAAGACCCCTGGGCACAGATACGCAGTATTTT; CDR3 protein: CAGRPLGTDTQYF
J gene: TRBJ1-5; clone size: -; D gene: TRBD1; V gene: TRBV19; CDR3 DNA: TGTGCCAGTAGTACGACCGGGACAGGGACCCGACAGCCCCAGCATTTT; CDR3 protein: CASSTTGTGTRQPQHF
J gene: TRBJ2-2; clone size: -; D gene: -; V gene: TRBV27; CDR3 DNA: TGTGCCAGCAGTCCCATTAACTCAGCGAACACCGGGGAGCTGTTTTTT; CDR3 protein: CASSPINSANTGELFF
J gene: TRBJ2-7; clone size: -; D gene: -; V gene: TRBV3-1/TRBV3-2; CDR3 DNA: TGTGCCAGCAGCCAAAGAACTCCAGCGATCCGATCCTACGAGCAGTACTTC; CDR3 protein: CASSQRTPAIRSYEQYF
J gene: TRBJ1-1; clone size: -; D gene: -; V gene: TRBV12-5; CDR3 DNA: TGTGCTAGTGCCGCCGCGCCAAACGAACTTCATCTGTTT; CDR3 protein: CASAAAPNELHLF
J gene: TRBJ1-1; clone size: few; D gene: -; V gene: TRBV6-5; CDR3 DNA: TGTGCCAGCAGTTCGGACACAGAAGCTTTCTTT; CDR3 protein: CASSSDTEAFF
J gene: TRBJ1-2; clone size: -; D gene: TRBD1; V gene: TRBV3-1/TRBV3-2; CDR3 DNA: TGTGCCAGCAGCCCAGACCATGGACAGGGTAACTTCTATGGCTACACCTTC; CDR3 protein: CASSPDHGQGNFYGYTF
J gene: TRBJ2-2; clone size: -; D gene: TRBD2; V gene: TRBV6-4; CDR3 DNA: TGTGCCAGCAGTGACGGGACAGCGGGGGGTGCGAACACCGGGGAGCTGTTTTTT; CDR3 protein: CASSDGTAGGANTGELFF